A selection of T cell receptor beta chains follows, all from one sample in a study of response to subunit inactivated influenza vaccine. TCRdb analysed the RT-PCR reads with MiXCR anew, one entry per CDR3 protein. The sample shows around 190,000 distinct CDR3 sequences, roughly 8.7% of them seen only once. The source material was non-naive T cells sorted from PBMCs, sampled on the day of vaccination. These receptors were collected from a man aged 45-60 years who received an inactivated influenza vaccine. Both conserved end residues are part of each CDR3. D genes are given only for firm matches. Some rows have no size entry. The others give once, few or many, or a class for an expanded clone.

j_call v_call d_call clone_size cdr3_nt cdr3_aa
TRBJ2-1 TRBV2 TRBD2 - TGTGCCAGCAGCCCGGGACTAGCGATTACCTACAATGAGCAGTTCTTC CASSPGLAITYNEQFF
TRBJ1-5 TRBV7-2 - few TGTGCCAGCAGCCGGGGGGGGTCTAGCAATCAGCCCCAGCATTTT CASSRGGSSNQPQHF
TRBJ2-1 TRBV12-3/TRBV12-4 TRBD2 many TGTGCCAGCAGTTTCTCTGGCGGGAGTCGTAATGAGCAGTTCTTC CASSFSGGSRNEQFF
TRBJ2-3 TRBV20-1 - few TGCAGTGCTAGAGTTCCCGCGGTGGCAGATACGCAGTATTTT CSARVPAVADTQYF
TRBJ2-4 TRBV6-1 - few TGTGCCAGCAGTGAAGGGTTCAGGGGAGGCTCCATTCAGTACTTC CASSEGFRGGSIQYF
TRBJ1-6 TRBV3-1 - - TGTGCCAGCAGCCCCAAGGCCCCTAATTCACCCCTCCACTTT CASSPKAPNSPLHF
TRBJ2-6 TRBV27 TRBD1 - TGTGCCAGCAGTACCTCGGACAGGGGAGCAGGGGCCAACGTCCTGACTTTC CASSTSDRGAGANVLTF
TRBJ2-3 TRBV29-1 TRBD2 many TGCAGCGTTGAAGATCTTTGGAGCGGGGGCACAGATACGCAGTATTTT CSVEDLWSGGTDTQYF
TRBJ1-1 TRBV20-1 - - TGCAGTGTCTGGGGGGGAAACACTGAAGCTTTCTTT CSVWGGNTEAFF
TRBJ2-3 TRBV5-1 TRBD2 - TGCGCCAGCAGCGGGGGACTAGCGGGAGGGACAGATACGCAGTATTTT CASSGGLAGGTDTQYF
TRBJ1-4 TRBV10-3 - many TGTGCCATCAGGGAGGGACGTAGTGAAAAACTGTTTTTT CAIREGRSEKLFF